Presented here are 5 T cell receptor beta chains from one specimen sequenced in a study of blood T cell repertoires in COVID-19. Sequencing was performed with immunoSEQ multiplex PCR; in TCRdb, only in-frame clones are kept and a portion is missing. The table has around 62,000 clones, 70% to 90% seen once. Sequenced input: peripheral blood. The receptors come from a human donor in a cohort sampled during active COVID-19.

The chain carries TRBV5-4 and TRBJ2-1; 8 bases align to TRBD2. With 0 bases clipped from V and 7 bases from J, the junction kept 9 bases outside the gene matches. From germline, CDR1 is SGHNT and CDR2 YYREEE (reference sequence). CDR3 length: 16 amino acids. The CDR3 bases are TGTGCCAGCAGCTTGGGGATTAGCGGGGACCTGAATGAGCAGTTCTTC. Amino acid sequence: CASSLGISGDLNEQFF.

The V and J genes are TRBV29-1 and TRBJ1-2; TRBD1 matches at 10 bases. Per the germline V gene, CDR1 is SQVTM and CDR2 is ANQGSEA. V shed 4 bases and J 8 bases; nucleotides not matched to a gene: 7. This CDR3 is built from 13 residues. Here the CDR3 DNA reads TGCAGCGTTGGGGGGGACAGGGGATTCGGCTACACCTTC. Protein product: CSVGGDRGFGYTF.

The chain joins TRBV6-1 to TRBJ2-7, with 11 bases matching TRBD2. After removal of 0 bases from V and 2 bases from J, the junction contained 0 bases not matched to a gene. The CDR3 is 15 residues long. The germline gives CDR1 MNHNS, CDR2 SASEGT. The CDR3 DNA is TGTGCCAGCAGTGAAGCTAGCGGGGGGGCCTACGAGCAGTACTTC. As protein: CASSEASGGAYEQYF.

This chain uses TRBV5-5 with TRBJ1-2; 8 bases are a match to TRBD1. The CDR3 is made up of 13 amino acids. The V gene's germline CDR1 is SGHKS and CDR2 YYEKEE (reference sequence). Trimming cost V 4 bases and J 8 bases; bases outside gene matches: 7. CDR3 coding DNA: TGTGCCAGCAGCCAGACAGGGGCAAGAGGCTACACCTTC. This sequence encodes CASSQTGARGYTF. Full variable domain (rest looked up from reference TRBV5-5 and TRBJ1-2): DAGVTQSPTHLIKTRGQQVTLRCSPISGHKSVSWYQQVLGQGPQFIFQYYEKEERGRGNFPDRFSARQFPNYSSELNVNALLLGDSALYLCASSQTGARGYTFGSGTRLTVV.

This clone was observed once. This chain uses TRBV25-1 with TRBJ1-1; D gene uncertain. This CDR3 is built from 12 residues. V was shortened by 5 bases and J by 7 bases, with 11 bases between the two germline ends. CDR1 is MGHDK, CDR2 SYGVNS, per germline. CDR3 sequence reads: CASSNNPVEAFF. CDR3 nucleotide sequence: TGTGCCAGCAGTAACAACCCCGTTGAAGCTTTCTTT.